This TCR beta chain was recovered during a study of blood T cell repertoires in COVID-19. Overall study context: The samples span acute and convalescent COVID-19 from the United States, Italy and Spain. Sources were T cells, B-cell-depleted T cells, or PBMCs; the material itself was cDNA or gDNA.

Profiling relied on immunoSEQ multiplex PCR, and the TCRdb table lists in-frame clones only, not all of them. This repertoire shows approximately 400,000 clones, more than 70% found once; its top ten account for around 12%. The CDR3 length is 14 residues. J lost 5 bases, V lost 6 bases, and 6 bases had no gene match. The germline V gene has CDR1 LGHDT and CDR2 YNNKEL (reference sequence). The material sequenced was peripheral blood. This receptor was obtained from a woman between 50 and 59 years old with COVID-19, enrolled during active disease. J is TRBJ1-1 and V is TRBV3-1 (or the pseudogene TRBV3-2); 10 positions agree with TRBD1. The DNA for the CDR3 is TGTGCCAGCAGAAGACAGGGGGCAGGAACTGAAGCTTTCTTT. It specifies CASRRQGAGTEAFF.